This TCR beta chain came from a study of blood T cells in healthy people across ages. CDR1 SGHTA and CDR2 FQGNSA come from the germline V gene. The ends were cut back, 2 bases at V and 6 bases at J, with 16 bases in the middle. CDR3 length: 15 amino acids. Together with a sample-barcoded 5' primer, a J-beta primer mix was included in a second PCR lasting roughly 6 to 12 cycles. TCRdb re-called the 5' RACE reads through MiXCR, storing one row per CDR3 protein. The sample includes more than 1,000,000 distinct CDR3 sequences, under 30% seen only once; the top ten take around 0.75%. This sample also appeared in a second study, on T cells of mothers and their children.

This TCR derives from a girl aged 2 to 10 in good health. Material for sequencing was blood. This sequence joins TRBV7-2 and TRBJ1-1; a possible D gene is TRBD1 (5 bases). The CDR3 protein is CASSLLGGGVAEAFF. CDR3 coding DNA: TGTGCCAGCAGCTTACTAGGTGGGGGGGTTGCTGAAGCTTTCTTT.